These T cell receptor beta chains were read from a single sample in a study of T cells of healthy individuals. MiXCR was run by TCRdb on the 5' RACE reads, yielding one entry per CDR3 protein. The data hold about 96,000 distinct CDR3 sequences, with approximately 15% observed a single time. Receptors originate from a human donor in good health. Each CDR3 is given without its conserved first and last residue. A D gene is named only where the DNA matches it firmly.

CDR3,D,V,J
ASSPRSQGRRVTDTQY,.,TRBV5-1,TRBJ2-3
ASRHGTRNTEAF,.,TRBV6-2/TRBV6-3,TRBJ1-1
ATSRDAGGLVYEQY,.,TRBV15,TRBJ2-7
ASSHNLFRTVQETQY,.,TRBV7-8,TRBJ2-5
AWSGRTGPLNQPQH,TRBD1,TRBV30,TRBJ1-5
ASRPDRASENIQY,TRBD1,TRBV12-3/TRBV12-4,TRBJ2-4
ASSLWGANTEAF,.,TRBV28,TRBJ1-1
ATSLDSSGANVLT,.,TRBV15,TRBJ2-6
ASSAYFSVGSEQY,.,TRBV5-1,TRBJ2-7
ASSLDRGSYNSPLH,TRBD1,TRBV11-2,TRBJ1-6
SARKPLAGSKNIQY,TRBD2,TRBV20-1,TRBJ2-4
ASREFRGELF,.,TRBV12-3/TRBV12-4,TRBJ2-2
ASSPWWSGPDSYNEQF,.,TRBV14,TRBJ2-1
ASSQEAGGTEAF,.,TRBV4-2,TRBJ1-1
ASSPLGGANTGELF,TRBD2,TRBV9,TRBJ2-2
ASSQDRGDRHYGYT,.,TRBV4-3,TRBJ1-2
SVDIGGRGEQY,TRBD1,TRBV29-1,TRBJ2-7
SARLKETQY,.,TRBV20-1,TRBJ2-5
ASSLTASGETQY,TRBD2,TRBV27,TRBJ2-5
SVGHTGIYGYT,.,TRBV29-1,TRBJ1-2
ASSPPRGGGHEQY,TRBD2,TRBV7-2,TRBJ2-7
ASSLAEGGTIY,.,TRBV7-2,TRBJ1-3
ASSFGILRGNTGELF,.,TRBV28,TRBJ2-2
ASSDPSTGTGPNEQF,TRBD1,TRBV9,TRBJ2-1
ASSAQTGPLYEQY,TRBD1,TRBV7-2,TRBJ2-7